These T cell receptor beta chains were read from a single sample in a study of cytomegalovirus exposure and HLA in healthy donors. Produced via immunoSEQ multiplex PCR; TCRdb's table is partial and in-frame only. The table has 200,000 or so clones, about four fifths seen once. The sample comprised PBMCs. These receptors originate from a man younger than 35 in good health and CMV-seropositive. CDR3s include the opening cysteine and the closing phenylalanine or tryptophan. Each record gives: D gene, V gene, J gene, clone size, CDR3 protein, CDR3 DNA. A D gene is named only where the DNA matches it firmly. A row's size may be missing; if present it is once, few, many or a size class.

TRBD1,TRBV7-9,TRBJ2-6,few,CASETGETGANVLTF,TGTGCCAGCGAGACAGGGGAAACTGGGGCCAACGTCCTGACTTTC
TRBD1,TRBV19,TRBJ2-1,.,CASRAGQGSPNEQFF,TGTGCCAGCAGGGCGGGACAGGGAAGCCCCAATGAGCAGTTCTTC
.,TRBV4-1,TRBJ2-7,.,CASSQPRGEQYF,TGCGCCAGCAGCCAGCCCCGGGGCGAGCAGTACTTC
TRBD1,TRBV28,TRBJ1-1,.,CASSWTGGGKNTEAFF,TGTGCCAGCAGCTGGACAGGGGGCGGAAAGAACACTGAAGCTTTCTTT
.,TRBV9,TRBJ1-1,.,CASSVGTKDTEAFF,TGTGCCAGCAGCGTGGGGACAAAGGACACTGAAGCTTTCTTT
.,TRBV18,TRBJ2-7,.,CASSPPNRGASYEQYF,TGTGCCAGCTCACCACCGAACCGGGGGGCTTCCTACGAGCAGTACTTC
.,TRBV27,TRBJ2-7,.,CASSFTGRPYEQYF,TGTGCCAGCAGTTTCACAGGTCGTCCCTACGAGCAGTACTTC
.,TRBV7-9,TRBJ1-2,.,CASSLRSDYGYTF,TGTGCCAGCAGTTTAAGGAGTGACTATGGCTACACCTTC
.,TRBV28,TRBJ2-3,few,CASRETRPDTQYF,TGTGCCAGCAGGGAGACTAGGCCAGATACGCAGTATTTT
TRBD1,TRBV2,TRBJ2-7,.,CASSEWTGVSYEQYF,TGTGCCAGCAGTGAGTGGACAGGGGTCTCCTACGAGCAGTACTTC
TRBD2,TRBV30,TRBJ2-7,.,CAWEPSGTPEQYF,TGTGCCTGGGAGCCTAGCGGGACCCCCGAGCAGTACTTC
.,TRBV30,TRBJ1-4,.,CASRPTQEKLFF,TGTGCCTCGAGACCCACCCAGGAAAAACTGTTTTTT
TRBD1,TRBV18,TRBJ1-1,.,CASSPVSGGQGQGATEAFF,TGTGCCAGCTCACCTGTCTCAGGGGGACAGGGCCAGGGGGCCACTGAAGCTTTCTTT
TRBD2,TRBV7-2,TRBJ2-7,.,CASSLGPGEGYEQYF,TGTGCCAGCAGCTTAGGACCGGGGGAGGGCTACGAGCAGTACTTC
TRBD1,TRBV19,TRBJ2-2,.,CASSLDRTANTGELFF,TGTGCCAGTAGTTTGGACAGGACCGCGAACACCGGGGAGCTGTTTTTT
.,TRBV6-5,TRBJ1-2,.,CASIQSSLGYTF,TGTGCCAGCATCCAGTCCTCCTTGGGCTACACCTTC
TRBD2,TRBV2,TRBJ2-7,.,CASTPGGGAFYEQYF,TGTGCCAGCACCCCCGGGGGGGGCGCTTTCTACGAGCAGTACTTC
.,TRBV5-4,TRBJ2-1,.,CASGIGGTKDNEQFF,TGTGCCAGCGGGATTGGGGGGACCAAGGACAATGAGCAGTTCTTC
TRBD2,TRBV9,TRBJ2-3,.,CASSDLAGVAQYF,TGTGCCAGCAGCGATTTAGCGGGAGTGGCGCAGTATTTT
TRBD2,TRBV5-4,TRBJ2-3,.,CASSGKREGDTQYF,TGTGCCAGCAGCGGGAAGCGGGAGGGAGATACGCAGTATTTT
TRBD2,TRBV18,TRBJ2-7,.,CASSPSGSQAREQYF,TGTGCCAGCTCACCGAGCGGGAGCCAAGCGCGCGAGCAGTACTTC
.,TRBV28,TRBJ2-7,.,CASSLTGLRYEQYF,TGTGCCAGCTCGCTCACGGGACTCCGCTACGAGCAGTACTTC
TRBD2,TRBV28,TRBJ2-7,.,CASSPLSGRAYEQYF,TGTGCCAGCAGTCCGCTTAGCGGGAGAGCCTACGAGCAGTACTTC
TRBD1,TRBV27,TRBJ1-5,.,CASSPSTGEVGQPQHF,TGTGCCAGCAGTCCCTCGACAGGGGAAGTGGGTCAGCCCCAGCATTTT
.,TRBV18,TRBJ2-7,.,CASSPPGVYEQYF,TGTGCCAGCTCACCACCCGGGGTCTACGAGCAGTACTTC
.,TRBV29-1,TRBJ2-7,once,CSAGSGGEQYF,TGCAGCGCCGGGTCCGGGGGCGAGCAGTACTTC
TRBD2,TRBV11-3,TRBJ2-1,.,CASSKGLAATDSYNEQFF,TGTGCCAGCAGCAAAGGACTAGCGGCTACCGACTCCTACAATGAGCAGTTCTTC
.,TRBV7-3,TRBJ1-1,.,CASSLGPGGNTEAFF,TGTGCCAGCAGCCTCGGGCCGGGGGGGAACACTGAAGCTTTCTTT
TRBD2,TRBV30,TRBJ2-3,.,CAWRKYFGAGGSDTQYF,TGTGCCTGGAGAAAATATTTCGGAGCGGGAGGATCAGATACGCAGTATTTT
TRBD1,TRBV25-1,TRBJ2-7,.,CASSGKATGSYEQYF,TGTGCCAGCAGTGGGAAGGCGACAGGGTCCTACGAGCAGTACTTC
.,TRBV4-2,TRBJ2-7,few,CASSQARGLVHEQYF,TGTGCCAGCAGCCAAGCACGGGGACTGGTCCACGAGCAGTACTTC
TRBD1,TRBV4-2,TRBJ1-1,.,CASSPGTGEWGTEAFF,TGTGCCAGCAGCCCCGGGACAGGGGAGTGGGGCACTGAAGCTTTCTTT
TRBD1,TRBV4-1,TRBJ2-7,.,CASSREQGMGYEQYF,TGCGCCAGCAGCCGTGAACAGGGGATGGGCTACGAGCAGTACTTC
.,TRBV29-1,TRBJ2-5,.,CSVEGGETQYF,TGCAGCGTTGAGGGGGGAGAGACCCAGTACTTC
TRBD2,TRBV2,TRBJ2-1,.,CASPGLAGAYNEQFF,TGTGCCAGTCCCGGACTAGCGGGAGCTTACAATGAGCAGTTCTTC
TRBD1,TRBV5-1,TRBJ2-7,.,CASSPVGTGFDEQYF,TGCGCCAGCAGCCCAGTCGGGACAGGGTTCGACGAGCAGTACTTC
TRBD1,TRBV7-3,TRBJ2-5,.,CASSLKGAGETQYF,TGTGCCAGCAGCCTCAAGGGGGCGGGCGAGACCCAGTACTTC
TRBD1,TRBV9,TRBJ1-1,.,CASGSPRTGARRTEAFF,TGTGCCAGCGGGTCCCCGAGGACAGGGGCGCGAAGGACTGAAGCTTTCTTT
.,TRBV29-1,TRBJ2-5,once,CSVVSRGKETQYF,TGCAGCGTTGTCTCTAGGGGCAAAGAGACCCAGTACTTC
.,TRBV4-1,TRBJ2-7,once,CASSQDPPPSEYEQYF,TGCGCCAGCAGCCAAGATCCCCCCCCTTCGGAGTACGAGCAGTACTTC
.,TRBV9,TRBJ1-3,.,CASSLAGNTIYF,TGTGCCAGCAGCCTCGCGGGAAACACCATATATTTT
.,TRBV28,TRBJ1-1,.,CASSFSGMNTEAFF,TGTGCCAGCAGTTTCTCAGGGATGAACACTGAAGCTTTCTTT
.,TRBV13,TRBJ1-1,.,CASSWGVEAFF,TGTGCCAGCAGCTGGGGGGTCGAAGCTTTCTTT
TRBD1,TRBV10-3,TRBJ1-2,once,CAISEMTGTNYGYTF,TGTGCCATCAGTGAGATGACAGGGACTAACTATGGCTACACCTTC
TRBD1,TRBV30,TRBJ2-3,.,CAWSQDRRSTDTQYF,TGTGCCTGGAGCCAGGACAGGCGTAGCACAGATACGCAGTATTTT
TRBD2,TRBV5-4,TRBJ2-7,.,CASSSPVAGGRSYEQYF,TGTGCCAGCAGCTCGCCCGTAGCGGGAGGGCGATCCTACGAGCAGTACTTC
.,TRBV27,TRBJ1-4,.,CASSPTGFAKLFF,TGTGCCAGCAGTCCTACAGGGTTCGCAAAACTGTTTTTT
TRBD1,TRBV29-1,TRBJ1-2,.,CSAQGAGGYGYTF,TGCAGCGCACAGGGGGCTGGGGGCTATGGCTACACCTTC
.,TRBV2,TRBJ1-2,.,CASSGLWTANYGYTF,TGTGCCAGCAGTGGCCTCTGGACAGCTAACTATGGCTACACCTTC
TRBD1,TRBV6-5,TRBJ2-5,.,CASSYTGTGLRETQYF,TGTGCCAGCAGTTATACCGGGACAGGGCTTCGAGAGACCCAGTACTTC
.,TRBV5-1,TRBJ2-2,.,CASSLAPAGPNTGELFF,TGCGCCAGCAGCTTGGCCCCCGCGGGTCCGAACACCGGGGAGCTGTTTTTT
TRBD2,TRBV11-3,TRBJ2-1,.,CASSYDLGLGNNEQFF,TGTGCCAGCAGCTATGACCTGGGACTAGGCAACAATGAGCAGTTCTTC
.,TRBV6-1,TRBJ1-2,few,CASSEVEGMGGYTF,TGTGCCAGCAGTGAAGTGGAGGGGATGGGTGGCTACACCTTC
TRBD1,TRBV5-6,TRBJ1-5,.,CASSWGGTADAYQPQHF,TGTGCCAGCAGCTGGGGCGGGACAGCGGACGCGTATCAGCCCCAGCATTTT